This T cell receptor (beta chain) emerged from a study of blood T cell repertoires in COVID-19. Study background: Sample material is recorded as cDNA or gDNA derived from T cells, B-cell-depleted T cells, or PBMCs.

Categorization into cohorts depended on clinical history that participants reported. Assay used: immunoSEQ multiplex PCR; TCRdb lists only in-frame clones, some missing. Of about 210,000 clones in the sample, approximately 86% were seen once. CDR3 length equals 19 residues. Germline-derived CDR1 and CDR2 are SGHTA and FQGNSA. With V trimmed by 1 base and J by 4 bases, 12 bases remained unmatched. The receptor was derived from a woman aged 30 to 39 who had been exposed to COVID-19. Sequenced material: PBMCs or T cells enriched from blood (not recorded which). This chain joins TRBV7-2 and TRBJ2-1; 11 bases align to TRBD2. CDR3 protein: CASSLEYLAGGPFYNEQFF. The CDR3, as DNA: TGTGCCAGCAGCTTAGAGTATCTAGCGGGGGGCCCCTTTTACAATGAGCAGTTCTTC. Full variable domain (missing parts from reference TRBV7-2 and TRBJ2-1): GAGVSQSPSNKVTEKGKDVELRCDPISGHTALYWYRQSLGQGLEFLIYFQGNSAPDKSGLPSDRFSAERTGGSVSTLTIQRTQQEDSAVYLCASSLEYLAGGPFYNEQFFGPGTRLTVL.